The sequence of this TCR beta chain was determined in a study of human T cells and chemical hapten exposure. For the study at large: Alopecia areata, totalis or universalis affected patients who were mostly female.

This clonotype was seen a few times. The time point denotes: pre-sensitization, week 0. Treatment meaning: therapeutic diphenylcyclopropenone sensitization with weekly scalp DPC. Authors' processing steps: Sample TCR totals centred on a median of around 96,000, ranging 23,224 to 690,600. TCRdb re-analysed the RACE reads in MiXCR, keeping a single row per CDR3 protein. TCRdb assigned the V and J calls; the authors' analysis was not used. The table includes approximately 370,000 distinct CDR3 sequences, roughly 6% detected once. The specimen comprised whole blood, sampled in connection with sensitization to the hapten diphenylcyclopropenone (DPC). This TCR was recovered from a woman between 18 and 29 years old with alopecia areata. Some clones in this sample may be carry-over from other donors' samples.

The CDR3 sequence: CASSQDWGQGFSNQPQHF. The CDR3 region has the DNA TGTGCCAGCAGCCAAGATTGGGGACAGGGGTTTAGCAATCAGCCCCAGCATTTT. V and J are TRBV4-2 and TRBJ1-5, with 10 bases matching TRBD1. Looked up from germline, CDR1 is LGHNA and CDR2 is YNFKEQ. CDR3 length: 18 residues. The V gene end was trimmed by 0 bases and the J gene end by 0 bases; junction bases not matched to a gene: 5.